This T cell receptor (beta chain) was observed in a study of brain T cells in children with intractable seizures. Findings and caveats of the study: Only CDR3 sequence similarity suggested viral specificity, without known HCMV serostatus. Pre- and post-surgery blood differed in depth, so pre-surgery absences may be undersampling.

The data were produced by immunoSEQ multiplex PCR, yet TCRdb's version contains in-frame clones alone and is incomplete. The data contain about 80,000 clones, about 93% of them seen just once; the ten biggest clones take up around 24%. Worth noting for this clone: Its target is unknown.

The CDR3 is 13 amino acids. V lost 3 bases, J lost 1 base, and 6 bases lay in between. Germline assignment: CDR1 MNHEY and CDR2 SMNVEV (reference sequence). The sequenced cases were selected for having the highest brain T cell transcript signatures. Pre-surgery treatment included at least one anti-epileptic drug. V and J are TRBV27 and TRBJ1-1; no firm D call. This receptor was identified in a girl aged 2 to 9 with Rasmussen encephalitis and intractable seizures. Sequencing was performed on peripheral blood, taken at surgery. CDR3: CASSFTANTEAFF. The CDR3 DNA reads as TGTGCCAGCAGTTTTACGGCGAACACTGAAGCTTTCTTT.